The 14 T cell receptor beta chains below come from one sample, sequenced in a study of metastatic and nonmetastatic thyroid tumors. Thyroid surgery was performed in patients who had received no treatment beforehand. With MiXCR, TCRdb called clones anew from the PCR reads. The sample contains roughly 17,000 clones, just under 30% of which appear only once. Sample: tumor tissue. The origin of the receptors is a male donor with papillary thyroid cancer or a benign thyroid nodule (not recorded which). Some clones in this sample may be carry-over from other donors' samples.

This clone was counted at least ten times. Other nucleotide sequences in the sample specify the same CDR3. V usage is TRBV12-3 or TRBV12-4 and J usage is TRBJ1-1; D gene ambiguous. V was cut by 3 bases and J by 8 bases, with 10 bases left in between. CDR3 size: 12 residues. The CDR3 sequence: CASSFGQVEAFF. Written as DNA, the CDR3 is TGTGCCAGCAGTTTTGGGCAGGTAGAAGCTTTCTTT.

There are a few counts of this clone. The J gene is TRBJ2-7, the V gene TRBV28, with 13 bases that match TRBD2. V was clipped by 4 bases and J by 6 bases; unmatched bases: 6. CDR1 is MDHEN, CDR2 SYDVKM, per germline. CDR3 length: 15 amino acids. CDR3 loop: CASSSGTSGMLEQYF. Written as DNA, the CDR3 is TGTGCCAGCAGTTCCGGGACTAGCGGGATGCTCGAGCAGTACTTC.

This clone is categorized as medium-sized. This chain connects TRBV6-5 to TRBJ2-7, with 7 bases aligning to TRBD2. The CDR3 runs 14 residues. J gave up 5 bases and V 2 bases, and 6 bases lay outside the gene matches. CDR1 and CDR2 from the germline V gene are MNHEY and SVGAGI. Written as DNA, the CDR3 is TGTGCCAGCAGTTACGCGGGAGTAGTCCACGAGCAGTACTTC. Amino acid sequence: CASSYAGVVHEQYF.

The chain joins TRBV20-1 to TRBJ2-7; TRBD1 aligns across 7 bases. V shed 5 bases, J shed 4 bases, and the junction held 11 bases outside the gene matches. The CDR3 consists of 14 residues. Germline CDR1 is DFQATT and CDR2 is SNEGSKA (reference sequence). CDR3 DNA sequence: TGCAGTGCTGGTCCCGGGACAGACCTATACGAGCAGTACTTC. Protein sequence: CSAGPGTDLYEQYF.

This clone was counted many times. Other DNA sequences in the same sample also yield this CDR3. The CDR3 spells CASSPPNTEAFF. CDR3 bases: TGTGCCAGCAGTCCTCCGAACACTGAAGCTTTCTTT. This chain links TRBV25-1 with TRBJ1-1; unclear D gene. The CDR3 spans 12 residues. The V gene lost 5 bases and the J gene lost 1 base, with 5 bases spanning the gap. Germline CDR1 reads MGHDK; CDR2 reads SYGVNS.

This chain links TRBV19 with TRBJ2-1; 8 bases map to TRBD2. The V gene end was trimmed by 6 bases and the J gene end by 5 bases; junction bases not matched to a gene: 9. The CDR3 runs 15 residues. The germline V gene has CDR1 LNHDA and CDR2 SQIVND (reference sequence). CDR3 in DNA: TGTGCCAGTAGGACCGGGACTAGTAAACACAATGAGCAGTTCTTC. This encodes CASRTGTSKHNEQFF.

CDR3 nucleotide sequence: TGTGCCAGCAGCCAGTCAGTAAAACCGGGACTAGCGGGAGTCTACGAGCAGTACTTC. This codes for CASSQSVKPGLAGVYEQYF. The chain carries TRBV14 and TRBJ2-7; 14 bases agree with TRBD2. The CDR3 extends over 19 amino acids. Germline V lookup: CDR1 SGHDN, CDR2 FVKESK. Losses at the gene ends were 3 bases for V and 3 bases for J; bases not matched to a gene: 13.

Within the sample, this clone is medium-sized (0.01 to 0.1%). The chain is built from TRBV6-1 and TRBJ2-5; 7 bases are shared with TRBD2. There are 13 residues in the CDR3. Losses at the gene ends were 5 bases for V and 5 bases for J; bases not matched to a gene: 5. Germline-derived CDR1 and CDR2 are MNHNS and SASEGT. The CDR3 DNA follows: TGTGCCAGCAGTAGGACTAGGAAGGAGACCCAGTACTTC. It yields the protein CASSRTRKETQYF.

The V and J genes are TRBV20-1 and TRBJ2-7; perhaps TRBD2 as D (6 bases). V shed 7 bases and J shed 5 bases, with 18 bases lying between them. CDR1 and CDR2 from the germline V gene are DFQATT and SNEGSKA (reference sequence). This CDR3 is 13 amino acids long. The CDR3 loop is CSGLPRGFNEQYF. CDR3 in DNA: TGCAGTGGTCTCCCTCGGGGGTTCAACGAGCAGTACTTC.

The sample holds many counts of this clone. The CDR3 is CASSVVAGKVDEQFF. As DNA, the CDR3 is TGTGCCAGCAGCGTAGTTGCAGGGAAGGTGGATGAGCAGTTCTTC. V is TRBV9 and J is TRBJ2-1, with a weak D call TRBD1 (5 bases). The CDR3 loop spans 15 amino acids. V lost 0 bases and J 8 bases, leaving 15 bases between the germline ends. Per the germline V gene, CDR1 is SGDLS and CDR2 is YYNGEE.

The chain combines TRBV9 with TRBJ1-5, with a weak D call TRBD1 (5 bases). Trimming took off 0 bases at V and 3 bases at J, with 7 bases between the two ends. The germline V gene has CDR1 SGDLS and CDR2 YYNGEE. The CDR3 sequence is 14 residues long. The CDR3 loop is CASSVGQNNQPQHF. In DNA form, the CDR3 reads TGTGCCAGCAGCGTAGGACAGAACAATCAGCCCCAGCATTTT.

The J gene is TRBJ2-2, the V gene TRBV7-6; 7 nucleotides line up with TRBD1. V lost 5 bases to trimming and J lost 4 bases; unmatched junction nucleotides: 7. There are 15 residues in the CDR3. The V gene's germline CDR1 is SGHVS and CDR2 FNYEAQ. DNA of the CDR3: TGTGCCAGCAGCCCGAGGACAGGCCGCACCGGGGAGCTGTTTTTT. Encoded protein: CASSPRTGRTGELFF.

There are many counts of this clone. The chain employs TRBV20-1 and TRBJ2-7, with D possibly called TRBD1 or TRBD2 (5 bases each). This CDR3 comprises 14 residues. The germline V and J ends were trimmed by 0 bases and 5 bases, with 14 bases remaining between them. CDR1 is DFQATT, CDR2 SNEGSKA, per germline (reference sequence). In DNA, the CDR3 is TGCAGTGCTAGAGATCCGGGGCTAGCCCACGAGCAGTACTTC. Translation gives CSARDPGLAHEQYF.

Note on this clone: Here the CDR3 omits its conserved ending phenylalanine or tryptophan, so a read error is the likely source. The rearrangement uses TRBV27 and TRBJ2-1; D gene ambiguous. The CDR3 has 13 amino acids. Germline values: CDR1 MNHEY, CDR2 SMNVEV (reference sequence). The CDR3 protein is CATSLGVLGEQFY. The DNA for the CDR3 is TGTGCCACCAGTCTTGGGGTGTTAGGTGAGCAGTTCTAC.